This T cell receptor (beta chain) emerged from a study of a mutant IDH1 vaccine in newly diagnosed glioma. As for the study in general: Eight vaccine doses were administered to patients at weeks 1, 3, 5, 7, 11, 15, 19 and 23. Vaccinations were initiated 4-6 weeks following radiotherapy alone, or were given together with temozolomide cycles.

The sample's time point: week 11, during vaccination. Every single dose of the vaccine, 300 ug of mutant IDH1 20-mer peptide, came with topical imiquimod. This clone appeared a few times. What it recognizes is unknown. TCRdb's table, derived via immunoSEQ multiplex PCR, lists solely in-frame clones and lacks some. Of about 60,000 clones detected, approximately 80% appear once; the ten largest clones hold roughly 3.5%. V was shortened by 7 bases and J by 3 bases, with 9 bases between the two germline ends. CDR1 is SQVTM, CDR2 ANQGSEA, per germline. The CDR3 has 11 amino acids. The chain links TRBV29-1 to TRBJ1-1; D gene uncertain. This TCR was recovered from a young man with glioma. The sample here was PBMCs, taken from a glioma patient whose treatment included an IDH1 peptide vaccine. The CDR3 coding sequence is TGCAGCGCGGACGGGTACACTGAAGCTTTCTTT. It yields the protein CSADGYTEAFF. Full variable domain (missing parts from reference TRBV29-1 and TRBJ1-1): SAVISQKPSRDICQRGTSLTIQCQVDSQVTMMFWYRQQPGQSLTLIATANQGSEATYESGFVIDKFPISRPNLTFSTLTVSNMSPEDSSIYLCSADGYTEAFFGQGTRLTVV.